This entry describes one T cell receptor (beta chain). Regions amplified from RNA transcripts were the TCR beta CDR3 regions. HTBI primers drove first-round RT-PCR of the TCR CDR3. TCRdb re-called the multiplex PCR reads with MiXCR, one entry per CDR3 protein. The profile shows under 350,000 distinct CDR3 sequences, around 20% of them singletons. This entry belongs to a study of T cells in Graves' hyperthyroidism and ophthalmopathy. This CDR3 is 18 amino acids long. In germline, CDR1 is LNHDA, CDR2 SQIVND (reference sequence). J lost 2 bases, V lost 5 bases, and 7 bases had no gene match. The sequencing sample was made of blood. The rearrangement uses TRBV19 and TRBJ2-1, with 15 bases lining up with TRBD2. This TCR derives from a woman aged 45-65 years with Graves' hyperthyroidism. The CDR3 DNA follows: TGTGCCAGTAGTCCGAGGACTAGCGGGGGGGTCACCTACAATGAGCAGTTCTTC. The encoded protein is CASSPRTSGGVTYNEQFF.